What follows are 28 T cell receptor beta chains derived from one specimen sequenced in a study of T cell repertoires in ileal Crohn's disease. Surgical specimens yielded lamina propria lymphocytes, which were density-gradient separated and then sorted. Profiling relied on immunoSEQ multiplex PCR, and the TCRdb table lists in-frame clones only, not all of them. The table has more than 2,500 clones, roughly 87% seen once. Sequenced material: CD4+ T cells sorted from the ileum. These TCRs come from an adult with Crohn's disease.

The chain has TRBV5-8 and TRBJ1-1; D unclear. Germline assignment: CDR1 SGHTS and CDR2 YDEGEE. The CDR3 has 14 amino acids. V was clipped by 5 bases and J by 2 bases, with 13 bases between them. Here the CDR3 reads CASSRTRVNTEAFF. Written as DNA, the CDR3 is TGTGCCAGCAGTCGTACCCGGGTCAACACTGAAGCTTTCTTT. Looking up the rest from reference TRBV5-8 and TRBJ1-1 gives the full variable domain: EAGVTQSPTHLIKTRGQQATLRCSPISGHTSVYWYQQALGLGLQFLLWYDEGEERNRGNFPPRFSGRQFPNYSSELNVNALELEDSALYLCASSRTRVNTEAFFGQGTRLTVV.

This clone appeared once. The rearrangement joins TRBV11-2 to TRBJ2-1, with D tentatively TRBD2 (6 bases). This CDR3 has 15 residues. V was trimmed by 2 bases and J by 2 bases, leaving 10 bases between them. Germline CDR1 and CDR2: SGHAT and FQNNGV. CDR3 in amino acids: CASSLKDYPYNEQFF. As DNA, the CDR3 is TGTGCCAGCAGCTTAAAGGACTACCCCTACAATGAGCAGTTCTTC.

The chain employs TRBV5-4 and TRBJ2-3, with 9 bases fitting TRBD1. V lost 7 bases and J lost 4; bases outside the gene matches: 7. The CDR3 consists of 14 residues. Germline V lookup: CDR1 SGHNT, CDR2 YYREEE (reference sequence). In DNA, the CDR3 is TGTGCCAGCGCGACAGGGGGGCTACCAGATACGCAGTATTTT. Amino acid sequence: CASATGGLPDTQYF.

The genes are TRBV5-1 and TRBJ1-2, with 7 bases fitting TRBD1. CDR3 length equals 13 residues. CDR1 is SGHRS, CDR2 YFSETQ, per germline. The junction had 9 bases not matched to a gene; V was cut back by 3 bases and J by 10 bases. CDR3 sequence reads: CASSSDRSSVYTF. CDR3 DNA sequence: TGCGCCAGCAGCTCGGACAGGTCTTCAGTCTACACCTTC.

The rearrangement uses TRBV28 and TRBJ2-7, with unresolved D. CDR3 length: 15 amino acids. The germline V gene has CDR1 MDHEN and CDR2 SYDVKM. V was cut by 6 bases and J by 0 bases, with 15 bases left in between. CDR3 amino acids: CASSRPTIGSYEQYF. Here the CDR3 DNA reads TGTGCCAGCAGCCGACCGACAATCGGCTCCTACGAGCAGTACTTC.

The chain employs TRBV5-1 and TRBJ1-2; 8 nucleotides match TRBD1. The CDR3 spans 16 residues. J was trimmed by 3 bases and V by 4 bases; bases with no gene match: 11. CDR1 SGHRS and CDR2 YFSETQ come from the germline V gene. CDR3 region: CASSPVRGQEDYGYTF. Here the CDR3 DNA reads TGCGCCAGCAGCCCCGTAAGGGGACAGGAGGACTATGGCTACACCTTC.

The J gene is TRBJ2-7, the V gene TRBV6-5, with D possibly being TRBD1 (5 bases). Trimming took off 6 bases at V and 2 bases at J, with 11 bases between the two ends. From germline, CDR1 is MNHEY and CDR2 SVGAGI. The CDR3 is made up of 13 amino acids. CDR3 nucleotide sequence: TGTGCCAGCAGATCCGACAGCACCTACGAGCAGTACTTC. Residues: CASRSDSTYEQYF.

CDR3 region: CASSVQGSGELFF. The CDR3 DNA reads TGTGCCAGCAGCGTACAGGGGAGCGGGGAGCTGTTTTTT. The chain joins TRBV7-3 to TRBJ2-2; 7 positions match TRBD1. Trimming at V came to 5 bases and at J to 7 bases, leaving 4 bases not matched to a gene. The CDR3 contains 13 residues. Germline V gene sequence: CDR1 SGHTA, CDR2 FQGTGA.

This chain links TRBV27 with TRBJ2-7; perhaps TRBD2 as D (6 bases). This CDR3 has 16 amino acids. The V gene lost 5 bases and the J gene lost 0 bases, with 17 bases spanning the gap. CDR1 and CDR2 from the germline V gene are MNHEY and SMNVEV (reference sequence). The chain's CDR3 is CASSGPRGRSSYEQYF. Here the CDR3 DNA reads TGTGCCAGCAGTGGCCCCCGGGGGAGGAGCTCCTACGAGCAGTACTTC.

V usage is TRBV19 and J usage is TRBJ2-1, with D uncertain. The CDR3 runs to 16 residues. Trimming left V 4 bases short and J 0 bases short, with 13 bases between. The germline V gene encodes CDR1 LNHDA and CDR2 SQIVND (reference sequence). DNA of the CDR3: TGTGCCAGTAGTACCTCGACCGCTAGCTCCTACAATGAGCAGTTCTTC. Translated, it gives CASSTSTASSYNEQFF. Variable domain in full (rest from reference TRBV19 and TRBJ2-1): DGGITQSPKYLFRKEGQNVTLSCEQNLNHDAMYWYRQDPGQGLRLIYYSQIVNDFQKGDIAEGYSVSREKKESFPLTVTSAQKNPTAFYLCASSTSTASSYNEQFFGPGTRLTVL.

The gene calls are TRBV5-4 and TRBJ2-5, with TRBD1 matching over 9 bases. CDR1 is SGHNT and CDR2 is YYREEE in the germline V gene (reference sequence). V was pared by 4 bases and J by 1 base, with 5 bases of the junction left unmatched. There are 15 residues in the CDR3. The CDR3 DNA is TGTGCCAGCAGCGGGGGACAGGGAACCCAAGAGACCCAGTACTTC. It is translated as CASSGGQGTQETQYF.

In its sample, this clone was seen once. The rearrangement uses TRBV6-5 and TRBJ1-4, with a tentative D call TRBD1 (6 bases). Trimming pared 6 bases from V and 4 bases from J, leaving 15 bases between. CDR1 and CDR2 (germline): MNHEY, SVGAGI. The CDR3 runs 15 residues. CDR3 amino acids: CASSTAGASNEKLFF. For the CDR3, the DNA is TGTGCCAGCAGCACTGCAGGGGCAAGTAATGAAAAACTGTTTTTT.

CDR3 sequence: CASSLAGMNYGYTF. In DNA form, the CDR3 reads TGTGCCAGCAGCTTGGCAGGAATGAACTATGGCTACACCTTC. This chain uses TRBV7-8 with TRBJ1-2; D call uncertain. Germline V gene lookup returns CDR1 SGHVS and CDR2 FQNEAQ. V lost 3 bases, J lost 2 bases, and 10 bases lay in between. This CDR3 has 14 residues.

The chain employs TRBV7-3 and TRBJ1-2; D gene ambiguous. Germline assignment: CDR1 SGHTA and CDR2 FQGTGA. Deletions cut 6 bases from V and 4 bases from J, with 12 bases between. This CDR3 spans 13 amino acids. The CDR3 loop reads CASSSLPGYGYTF. The CDR3 DNA reads TGTGCCAGCAGTTCCCTCCCGGGCTATGGCTACACCTTC. Drawing the rest from reference TRBV7-3 and TRBJ1-2, the complete variable domain is GAGVSQTPSNKVTEKGKYVELRCDPISGHTALYWYRQSLGQGPEFLIYFQGTGAADDSGLPNDRFFAVRPEGSVSTLKIQRTERGDSAVYLCASSSLPGYGYTFGSGTRLTVV.

J is TRBJ1-4 and V is TRBV2; TRBD1 matches at 9 bases. Trimming at V came to 6 bases and at J to 8 bases, leaving 7 bases not matched to a gene. Germline CDR1 is SNHLY and CDR2 is FYNNEI. CDR3 length: 14 amino acids. The CDR3 sequence is CASRAGTGSEKLFF. CDR3 in DNA: TGTGCCAGCAGGGCCGGGACAGGGTCCGAAAAACTGTTTTTT.

The V and J genes are TRBV7-9 and TRBJ2-3, with 12 bases identical to TRBD2. The CDR3 totals 17 residues. The V and J ends lost 4 bases and 4 bases, in that order; junction bases with no gene match: 9. Per the germline V gene, CDR1 is SEHNR and CDR2 is FQNEAQ (reference sequence). The CDR3 nucleotides read TGTGCCAGCAGCTCCCGACCTAGCGGGAGGGCCCCAGATACGCAGTATTTT. Encoded protein: CASSSRPSGRAPDTQYF.

V is TRBV7-9 and J is TRBJ2-2, with TRBD2 matching 10 bases. The V and J ends lost 5 bases and 8 bases, in that order; junction bases with no gene match: 8. Looked up from germline, CDR1 is SEHNR and CDR2 is FQNEAQ (reference sequence). CDR3 length: 15 amino acids. The CDR3 DNA sequence: TGTGCCAGCAGCCGTTATAGCGGGAGGTTTGGGGAGCTGTTTTTT. Protein: CASSRYSGRFGELFF.

The genes are TRBV7-9 and TRBJ2-7; TRBD1 aligns across 7 bases. The CDR3 has 15 amino acids. CDR1 and CDR2 from the germline V gene are SEHNR and FQNEAQ (reference sequence). V shed 3 bases and J 3 bases; nucleotides not matched to a gene: 8. CDR3 coding DNA: TGTGCCAGCAGCTTTGAGACAGGGACGTTCTACGAGCAGTACTTC. Its translation is CASSFETGTFYEQYF. Filled out from reference TRBV7-9 and TRBJ2-7, the complete variable domain reads DTGVSQNPRHKITKRGQNVTFRCDPISEHNRLYWYRQTLGQGPEFLTYFQNEAQLEKSRLLSDRFSAERPKGSFSTLEIQRTEQGDSAMYLCASSFETGTFYEQYFGPGTRLTVT.

This clone was counted between two and nine times. V gene TRBV6-5 combines with J gene TRBJ1-2, with no clear D. This CDR3 is 14 amino acids long. The V gene lost 6 bases and the J gene lost 0 bases, with 11 bases spanning the gap. Per the germline V gene, CDR1 is MNHEY and CDR2 is SVGAGI. Here the CDR3 reads CASSFAASNYGYTF. The CDR3 DNA sequence: TGTGCCAGCAGCTTCGCGGCCTCTAACTATGGCTACACCTTC.

The chain recombines TRBV29-1 with TRBJ1-2, with TRBD1 matching over 7 bases. V lost 7 bases and J lost 4; bases outside the gene matches: 12. The CDR3 has 14 residues. The germline V gene encodes CDR1 SQVTM and CDR2 ANQGSEA. DNA of the CDR3: TGCAGCGCCTCGAGCCCAGGGGGAAGCTATGGCTACACCTTC. As protein: CSASSPGGSYGYTF.

In DNA form, the CDR3 reads TGTGCCAGCAGTCGGGACAGGAGCTCCTACGAGCAGTACTTC. As protein: CASSRDRSSYEQYF. The rearrangement uses TRBV2 and TRBJ2-7; 8 bases align to TRBD1. The CDR3 contains 14 residues. V lost 5 bases and J lost 0; bases outside the gene matches: 3. CDR1 and CDR2 (germline): SNHLY, FYNNEI.

The chain uses TRBV5-4 and TRBJ2-7; 7 bases fit TRBD1. Trimming at V came to 4 bases and at J to 1 base, leaving 5 bases not matched to a gene. Germline CDR1 and CDR2: SGHNT and YYREEE (reference sequence). The CDR3 length is 14 residues. DNA for the CDR3: TGTGCCAGCAGCAAGCCGGGACAGTCCTACGAGCAGTACTTC. Amino acid sequence: CASSKPGQSYEQYF.

This rearrangement joins TRBV7-3 to TRBJ2-7; 7 bases line up with TRBD1. The germline gives CDR1 SGHTA, CDR2 FQGTGA. CDR3 length equals 15 residues. Losses at the gene ends were 1 base for V and 7 bases for J; bases not matched to a gene: 10. The CDR3 sequence: CASSLRGGSLREQYF. The DNA for the CDR3 is TGTGCCAGCAGCTTAAGAGGGGGCTCCCTTCGGGAGCAGTACTTC.

This chain links TRBV9 with TRBJ1-2; possibly TRBD1 for D (5 bases). This CDR3 comprises 14 residues. V lost 0 bases, J lost 7 bases, and 13 bases lay in between. Germline V gene data show CDR1 as SGDLS and CDR2 as YYNGEE. As DNA, the CDR3 is TGTGCCAGCAGCGTAGGCGGGGGGATCACTGGCTACACCTTC. Encoded protein: CASSVGGGITGYTF.

The chain joins TRBV19 to TRBJ1-2, with a possible D match to TRBD1 (6 bases). From germline, CDR1 is LNHDA and CDR2 SQIVND (reference sequence). V lost 5 bases, J lost 5 bases, and 15 bases lay in between. CDR3 length equals 14 residues. The DNA of the CDR3 is TGTGCCAGTAGTCCGGGACATGGCCGATATGGCTACACCTTC. It specifies CASSPGHGRYGYTF.

This clone was seen only once. As DNA, the CDR3 is TGCGCCAGCAGCTTGTTGGGACAGGGTTTGAGCGAGCAGTACTTC. It encodes CASSLLGQGLSEQYF. The gene calls are TRBV5-1 and TRBJ2-7, with TRBD1 matching over 9 bases. The V gene end was trimmed by 1 base and the J gene end by 6 bases; junction bases not matched to a gene: 8. In germline, CDR1 is SGHRS, CDR2 YFSETQ. The CDR3 has 15 residues.

The chain carries TRBV5-1 and TRBJ2-7; D gene uncertain. CDR1 and CDR2 (germline): SGHRS, YFSETQ. The CDR3 is made up of 11 amino acids. The V and J ends lost 4 bases and 3 bases respectively, with 5 bases between them. CDR3 in DNA: TGCGCCAGCAGCAACTACTACGAGCAGTACTTC. This encodes CASSNYYEQYF.

This sequence joins TRBV19 and TRBJ2-2; no clear D gene. The CDR3 is 13 amino acids. V was clipped by 1 base and J by 8 bases, with 8 bases between them. The germline V gene has CDR1 LNHDA and CDR2 SQIVND (reference sequence). CDR3 coding DNA: TGTGCCAGTAGTATAGTTTGGCCAGGGGAGCTGTTTTTT. Its protein is CASSIVWPGELFF.